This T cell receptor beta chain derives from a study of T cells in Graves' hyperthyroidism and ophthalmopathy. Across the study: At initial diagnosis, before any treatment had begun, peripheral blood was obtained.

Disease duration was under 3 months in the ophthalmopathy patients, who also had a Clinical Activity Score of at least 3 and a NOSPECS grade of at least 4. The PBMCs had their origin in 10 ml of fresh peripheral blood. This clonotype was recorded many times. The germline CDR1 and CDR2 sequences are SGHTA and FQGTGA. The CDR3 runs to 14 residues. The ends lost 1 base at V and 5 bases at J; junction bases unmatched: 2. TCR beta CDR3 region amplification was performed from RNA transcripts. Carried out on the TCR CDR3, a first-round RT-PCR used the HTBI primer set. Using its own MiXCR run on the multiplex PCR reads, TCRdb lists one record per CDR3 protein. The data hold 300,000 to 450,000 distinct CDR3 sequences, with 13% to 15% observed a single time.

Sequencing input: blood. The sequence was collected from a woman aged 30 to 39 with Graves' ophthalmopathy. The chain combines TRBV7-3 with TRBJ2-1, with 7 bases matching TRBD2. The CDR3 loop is CASSLSGTNNEQFF. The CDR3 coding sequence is TGTGCCAGCAGCTTAAGCGGGACTAACAATGAGCAGTTCTTC.